Listed below are T cell receptor beta chains from one sample, sequenced in a study of OX40 agonist ivuxolimab in advanced cancers. The assay was immunoSEQ multiplex PCR, and TCRdb's table has in-frame clones only and misses some. The sample consists of over 55,000 clones, 84% of them appearing once. The specimen comprised CD4+ or CD8+ T cells sorted from blood, sampled in a trial of the OX40 agonist ivuxolimab. These receptors came from an adult with an advanced solid tumor such as melanoma, head and neck, liver or kidney cancer. Both conserved end residues are part of each CDR3. D genes are given only for firm matches. Clone size, where shown, is once, few, many, or a class for clones that have expanded.

J gene,V gene,D gene,clone size,CDR3 DNA,CDR3 protein
TRBJ2-2,TRBV30,TRBD1,-,TGTGCCTGCAAAGGGGGCAGGGGATCCGGGGAGCTGTTTTTT,CACKGGRGSGELFF
TRBJ2-7,TRBV30,TRBD2,-,TGTGCCTGTACAGGACTAGCTGGCGAGCAGTACTTC,CACTGLAGEQYF
TRBJ2-7,TRBV18,-,few,TGTGCCAGCTCAACGGAGAGGGGTAGCTACGAGCAGTACTTC,CASSTERGSYEQYF
TRBJ1-5,TRBV5-4,-,-,TGTGCCAGCAGATTATCTGGGTCCCCCTATACGGGCAATCAGCCCCAGCATTTT,CASRLSGSPYTGNQPQHF
TRBJ2-1,TRBV28,-,-,TGTGCCAGCAGTTTGGCAGGGGAGACCTACAATGAGCAGTTCTTC,CASSLAGETYNEQFF
TRBJ2-5,TRBV7-2,-,-,TGTGCCAGCAGCTTAGTTCGGAGCGGGGAGACCCAGTACTTC,CASSLVRSGETQYF
TRBJ2-7,TRBV10-3,-,-,TGTGCCATCGGTGAGACTCAGACCTCGTTATACGAGCAGTACTTC,CAIGETQTSLYEQYF
TRBJ2-5,TRBV5-5,TRBD2,-,TGTGCCAGCAGCTGGGGTCTAGCGGGGGGTTCCCAAGAGACCCAGTACTTC,CASSWGLAGGSQETQYF
TRBJ1-5,TRBV30,TRBD1,few,TGTGCCTGGAGTGTCGGGAGGGACAGGGGGCTCCCCGGGAGAGGTTCCCCGGCCCAGCATTTT,CAWSVGRDRGLPGRGSPAQHF
TRBJ1-4,TRBV6-1,-,-,TGTGCCAGCCAACCTACAGGAGCAACTAATGAAAAACTGTTTTTT,CASQPTGATNEKLFF
TRBJ2-3,TRBV6-1,TRBD1,-,TGTGCCAGCAGTGCCGGGACAGGGGGTCCAGATACGCAGTATTTT,CASSAGTGGPDTQYF
TRBJ2-3,TRBV7-2,-,-,TGTGCCAGCAGCGCCCGGGGGTATACGCAGTATTTT,CASSARGYTQYF
TRBJ1-4,TRBV5-1,-,-,TGCGCCAGCAGCACCGGGGTACGTGAGGGGTCTAATGAAAAACTGTTTTTT,CASSTGVREGSNEKLFF
TRBJ1-2,TRBV2,-,-,TGTGCCATTACGATAACCCGGGGAAATGGCTACACCTTC,CAITITRGNGYTF
TRBJ2-3,TRBV5-1,-,-,TGCGCCAGCAGCTTAGAGGGAGGTTACGGAATGGATACGCAGTATTTT,CASSLEGGYGMDTQYF